One sample yielded the 31 T cell receptor beta chains listed below, sequenced in a study of cytomegalovirus exposure and HLA in healthy donors. The PCR was carried out with 60 Vbeta primers and 13 Jbeta primers. Only in-frame clones appear in the TCRdb table, and some are missing; sequencing was by immunoSEQ multiplex PCR. The sample records roughly 150,000 clones, approximately 83% being singletons. The specimen was PBMCs. These receptors were obtained from a woman in her thirties or forties in good health and CMV-seronegative.

This clone was picked up one time. This chain uses TRBV4-1 with TRBJ1-1, with D uncertain. Per germline, CDR1 MGHRA and CDR2 YSYEKL. The CDR3 covers 13 residues. Trimming stripped 5 bases from V and 1 base from J, with 8 bases between. CDR3 in DNA: TGCGCCAGCAGCTTCGAGCAGAACACTGAAGCTTTCTTT. This translates into CASSFEQNTEAFF.

The CDR3 DNA is TGCGCCAGCAGCTCCGTCAGGGGGCCTTCAGAGACCCAGTACTTC. Protein: CASSSVRGPSETQYF. This rearrangement joins TRBV5-1 to TRBJ2-5; TRBD1 matches at 8 bases. CDR3 length equals 15 residues. After removal of 3 bases from V and 4 bases from J, the junction contained 8 bases not matched to a gene. Germline V gene sequence: CDR1 SGHRS, CDR2 YFSETQ. Full variable domain (outside the CDR3, taken from reference TRBV5-1 and TRBJ2-5): KAGVTQTPRYLIKTRGQQVTLSCSPISGHRSVSWYQQTPGQGLQFLFEYFSETQRNKGNFPGRFSGRQFSNSRSEMNVSTLELGDSALYLCASSSVRGPSETQYFGPGTRLLVL.

The rearrangement links TRBV7-9 to TRBJ1-1, with D uncertain. CDR3 length: 16 residues. Germline V lookup: CDR1 SEHNR, CDR2 FQNEAQ (reference sequence). V was clipped by 2 bases and J by 1 base, with 14 bases between them. The CDR3, as DNA: TGTGCCAGCAGCTTACATGCGAGCCCCGGGAACACTGAAGCTTTCTTT. It translates to CASSLHASPGNTEAFF. Full variable domain (outside the CDR3, taken from reference TRBV7-9 and TRBJ1-1): DTGVSQNPRHKITKRGQNVTFRCDPISEHNRLYWYRQTLGQGPEFLTYFQNEAQLEKSRLLSDRFSAERPKGSFSTLEIQRTEQGDSAMYLCASSLHASPGNTEAFFGQGTRLTVV.

The chain couples TRBV5-1 to TRBJ1-4; 7 nucleotides agree with TRBD1. Losses at the gene ends were 0 bases for V and 6 bases for J; bases not matched to a gene: 5. The CDR3 sequence is 15 residues long. The germline V gene encodes CDR1 SGHRS and CDR2 YFSETQ. The CDR3: CASSLADRDYEKLFF. The CDR3, as DNA: TGCGCCAGCAGCTTGGCCGACAGGGATTATGAAAAACTGTTTTTT.

This clone was seen only a few times. J is TRBJ1-5 and V is TRBV21-1. TRBV21-1 represents a pseudogene. There are 16 residues in the CDR3. CDR3 sequence: CASSKLSRGGNQPQHF. The CDR3 region has the DNA TGTGCCAGCAGCAAATTGTCGCGGGGAGGCAATCAGCCCCAGCATTTT.

CDR3 nucleotides: TGTGCCAGCAACATACAGGGGAGCACCGGGGAGCTGTTTTTT. Translated, it gives CASNIQGSTGELFF. The chain employs TRBV11-2 and TRBJ2-2, with TRBD1 identical over 7 bases. V lost 7 bases and J lost 4; bases outside the gene matches: 6. Germline loops: CDR1 SGHAT, CDR2 FQNNGV. CDR3 length: 14 residues.

The count of this clone is one. The sample carries other DNA sequences with the same CDR3. This chain connects TRBV28 to TRBJ2-7, with a weak D call TRBD1 (5 bases). The CDR3 extends over 12 amino acids. Germline V gene data show CDR1 as MDHEN and CDR2 as SYDVKM. V lost 2 bases and J 5 bases, leaving 7 bases between the germline ends. Written as DNA, the CDR3 is TGTGCCAGCAGTTTAGTCAGGGACGAGCAGTACTTC. As protein: CASSLVRDEQYF.

The chain carries TRBV5-1 and TRBJ2-7; TRBD1 might be the D (6 bases). The V gene's germline CDR1 is SGHRS and CDR2 YFSETQ. The V gene lost 4 bases and the J gene lost 0 bases, with 14 bases spanning the gap. The CDR3 covers 15 residues. CDR3 residues: CASSATGQLSYEQYF. The CDR3 DNA is TGCGCCAGCAGCGCCACTGGACAGCTCTCCTACGAGCAGTACTTC.

This clone is a singleton in its sample. The rearrangement joins TRBV30 to TRBJ2-7; no clear D. Germline CDR1 and CDR2: GTSNPN and SVGIG (reference sequence). Trimming shortened V by 4 bases and J by 0 bases, and 10 bases separated the two germline ends. CDR3 size: 13 residues. The CDR3: CAWTAPGSYEQYF. The DNA of the CDR3 is TGTGCCTGGACCGCCCCGGGCTCCTACGAGCAGTACTTC.

The V call is TRBV2, the J call TRBJ2-5, with no clear D. With the DNA end fitting TRBJ2-7 better, the J assignment may be wrong. The CDR3 is made up of 11 amino acids. Germline-derived CDR1 and CDR2 are SNHLY and FYNNEI. CDR3 nucleotide sequence: TGTGCCAGCAGTGAAACCTACGAGCAGTACTTC. Its translation: CASSETYEQYF.

This clone was picked up a small number of times. The chain couples TRBV5-1 to TRBJ2-7, with 7 bases lining up with TRBD1. The V gene's germline CDR1 is SGHRS and CDR2 YFSETQ. The CDR3 has 14 amino acids. V lost 4 bases to trimming and J lost 3 bases; unmatched junction nucleotides: 7. For the CDR3, the DNA is TGCGCCAGCAGCATCGGGACAGACGTCTACGAGCAGTACTTC. Protein sequence: CASSIGTDVYEQYF.

The V call is TRBV7-2, the J call TRBJ1-2; 10 positions match TRBD1. Germline V CDR1 and CDR2: SGHTA, FQGNSA. V gave up 1 base and J gave up 11 bases; unmatched junction bases: 13. This CDR3 is built from 16 residues. DNA for the CDR3: TGTGCCAGCAGCTTAGGCTGGGAGGGGACAGGGGCTCTTTACACCTTC. This sequence encodes CASSLGWEGTGALYTF.

The chain employs TRBV5-1 and TRBJ2-3; the D gene is possibly TRBD2 (6 bases). Looked up from germline, CDR1 is SGHRS and CDR2 is YFSETQ. V was trimmed by 3 bases and J by 5 bases, leaving 7 bases between them. There are 12 residues in the CDR3. CDR3 protein: CASSSEGDTQYF. The CDR3 DNA reads TGCGCCAGCAGCTCGGAGGGAGATACGCAGTATTTT.

A single count supports this clone. V is TRBV4-1 and J is TRBJ1-2, with 12 bases aligning to TRBD1. Germline loops: CDR1 MGHRA, CDR2 YSYEKL. V trimming: 5 bases; J trimming: 3 bases; junction bases outside the gene matches: 10. The CDR3 has 17 residues. CDR3 loop: CASSDPGQGARHYGYTF. The CDR3 nucleotides are TGCGCCAGCAGCGATCCGGGACAGGGGGCGCGTCACTATGGCTACACCTTC.

The J gene is TRBJ2-7, the V gene TRBV6-1; 12 positions match TRBD2. The CDR3 runs to 15 residues. J gave up 3 bases and V 8 bases, and 8 bases lay outside the gene matches. CDR1 MNHNS and CDR2 SASEGT come from the germline V gene. DNA for the CDR3: TGTGCCAGCTTACTAGCGGGAGGTTATGTCTACGAGCAGTACTTC. Translating gives CASLLAGGYVYEQYF.

J is TRBJ2-3 and V is TRBV5-1; 12 bases are a match to TRBD2. Germline V gives CDR1 SGHRS, CDR2 YFSETQ. The ends lost 6 bases at V and 6 bases at J; junction bases unmatched: 8. The CDR3 loop spans 15 amino acids. The CDR3 region has the DNA TGCGCCAGCACCGCTAGCGGGAGGGTGGGCGATACGCAGTATTTT. As protein: CASTASGRVGDTQYF.

The rearrangement joins TRBV11-2 to TRBJ1-1, with D uncertain. The CDR3 is 11 amino acids. The germline gives CDR1 SGHAT, CDR2 FQNNGV. Trimming pared 4 bases from V and 11 bases from J, leaving 11 bases between. CDR3 DNA sequence: TGTGCCAGCAGCTGGAGCGGGAGGGCTTTCTTT. Residues: CASSWSGRAFF.

The CDR3: CASGKGGNQPQHF. The CDR3 DNA sequence: TGTGCCAGCGGAAAGGGGGGCAATCAGCCCCAGCATTTT. The chain combines TRBV9 with TRBJ1-5; D might be TRBD1 (6 bases). The germline CDR1 and CDR2 sequences are SGDLS and YYNGEE. V lost 7 bases to trimming and J lost 2 bases, with 10 bases between them. CDR3 length: 13 residues.

This rearrangement joins TRBV14 to TRBJ2-1, with 8 bases matching TRBD1. CDR1 SGHDN and CDR2 FVKESK come from the germline V gene. V shed 4 bases and J 5 bases; nucleotides not matched to a gene: 7. The CDR3 runs 15 residues. Here the CDR3 reads CASSPPWTGHNEQFF. The CDR3 DNA is TGTGCCAGCAGCCCCCCGTGGACAGGGCACAATGAGCAGTTCTTC.

V gene TRBV11-2 combines with J gene TRBJ1-4; tentative D call: TRBD1 (6 bases). Germline V CDR1 and CDR2: SGHAT, FQNNGV. The CDR3 extends over 15 amino acids. The V gene lost 3 bases and the J gene lost 5 bases, with 13 bases spanning the gap. The CDR3 region has the DNA TGTGCCAGCAGCTTTTGGGGGCAGATAAATGAAAAACTGTTTTTT. This encodes CASSFWGQINEKLFF.

This sequence joins TRBV4-1 and TRBJ2-1, with D maybe TRBD2 (5 bases). Trimming removed 0 bases from V and 4 bases from J, with 19 bases in between. The germline V gene encodes CDR1 MGHRA and CDR2 YSYEKL. This CDR3 is built from 18 residues. The CDR3 region has the DNA TGCGCCAGCAGCCAAGAGGCAGTGAGCGGCTACGGTTACAATGAGCAGTTCTTC. Amino acids: CASSQEAVSGYGYNEQFF.

This chain uses TRBV10-3 with TRBJ1-2, with 8 bases aligning to TRBD1. CDR1 and CDR2 from the germline V gene are ENHRY and SYGVKD. The J segment lost 4 bases and the V segment lost 6 bases, leaving 4 bases of the junction unmatched. This CDR3 region has 13 residues. CDR3 nucleotides: TGTGCCATCAGACTGGACAGGGCCTATGGCTACACCTTC. Residues: CAIRLDRAYGYTF.

This chain joins TRBV23-1 and TRBJ1-2, with TRBD1 as a possible D gene (6 bases). TRBV23-1 qualifies as an ORF whose function is uncertain. Trimming stripped 4 bases from V and 2 bases from J, with 14 bases between. CDR3 length: 15 amino acids. As DNA, the CDR3 is TGCGCCAGCAGTCTCCGGACAGCTTTGAACTATGGCTACACCTTC. The encoded protein is CASSLRTALNYGYTF.

The rearrangement uses TRBV2 and TRBJ2-5, with D unclear. Trimming took 4 bases from V and 5 from J, leaving 5 bases between them. Germline assignment: CDR1 SNHLY and CDR2 FYNNEI. The CDR3 has 11 amino acids. The CDR3 region has the DNA TGTGCCAGCAGTGTAATGGAGACCCAGTACTTC. Its translation: CASSVMETQYF. The full variable domain, completed using reference TRBV2 and TRBJ2-5, is EPEVTQTPSHQVTQMGQEVILRCVPISNHLYFYWYRQILGQKVEFLVSFYNNEISEKSEIFDDQFSVERPDGSNFTLKIRSTKLEDSAMYFCASSVMETQYFGPGTRLLVL.

CDR3 nucleotide sequence: TGTGCCAGCAGTTACGCCTCAAGCGGGGCCCCCTACGAGCAGTACTTC. This encodes CASSYASSGAPYEQYF. V and J are TRBV6-5 and TRBJ2-7; 7 bases match TRBD2. Germline trimming cut 2 bases from V and 2 bases from J; bases unmatched to any gene: 9. CDR1 is MNHEY and CDR2 is SVGAGI in the germline V gene. The CDR3 totals 16 residues.

This clone was counted only a few times. The chain employs TRBV5-1 and TRBJ1-2, with D perhaps matching TRBD1 (6 bases). This CDR3 region has 15 residues. V was clipped by 0 bases and J by 3 bases, with 12 bases between them. Germline V lookup: CDR1 SGHRS, CDR2 YFSETQ. The CDR3 DNA is TGCGCCAGCAGCTTGGCCACGGACAGTCACTATGGCTACACCTTC. Protein: CASSLATDSHYGYTF.

The chain combines TRBV27 with TRBJ2-1; weak D call: TRBD2 (6 bases). Germline values: CDR1 MNHEY, CDR2 SMNVEV (reference sequence). This CDR3 is 16 amino acids long. The V end was cut by 7 bases, the J end by 0 bases, with 16 bases between. DNA for the CDR3: TGTGCCAGCACCCCGATGGGCGGGGTCTCCTACAATGAGCAGTTCTTC. This encodes CASTPMGGVSYNEQFF.

This clone was detected ten times or more. The rearrangement uses TRBV6-1 and TRBJ2-7; 7 nucleotides line up with TRBD2. The ends lost 7 bases at V and 5 bases at J; junction bases unmatched: 11. Germline V gives CDR1 MNHNS, CDR2 SASEGT. This CDR3 region has 14 residues. CDR3 in amino acids: CASTKGEGADEQYF. In DNA, the CDR3 is TGTGCCAGCACGAAAGGGGAGGGAGCCGACGAGCAGTACTTC.

This clone was counted between two and nine times. V is TRBV4-2 and J is TRBJ2-1; TRBD2 matches 14 bases. Germline V CDR1 and CDR2: LGHNA, YNFKEQ. The CDR3 runs to 16 residues. Trimming removed 5 bases from V and 4 bases from J; junction bases left unmatched: 4. The DNA of the CDR3 is TGTGCCAGCAGCTTGGGACTAGCGGGGGATTACAATGAGCAGTTCTTC. Its protein product is CASSLGLAGDYNEQFF.

For the CDR3, the DNA is TGTGCCAGCAGTTTACTTAGCAGGGTCACTGAAGCTTTCTTT. Translating gives CASSLLSRVTEAFF. The chain links TRBV28 to TRBJ1-1, with D possibly matching TRBD1 (5 bases). CDR3 length: 14 residues. Between the trimmed V and J ends, which lost 2 bases and 4 bases, there was a span of 11 bases. Germline loops: CDR1 MDHEN, CDR2 SYDVKM.

This clone was seen more than once but under ten times. This chain joins TRBV6-5 and TRBJ2-3; no firm D call. This CDR3 region has 14 residues. Germline V gives CDR1 MNHEY, CDR2 SVGAGI. V was shortened by 6 bases and J by 4 bases, with 14 bases between the two germline ends. This CDR3 reads CASRMSLPADTQYF. CDR3 bases: TGTGCCAGCAGAATGAGTCTTCCGGCAGATACGCAGTATTTT.